This T cell receptor beta chain was profiled in a study of blood T cells in healthy people across ages. The study isolated at least 6.5 million PBMCs from each sample. Sample-barcoded 5' priming and a J-beta primer mix drove a second PCR of about 6 to 11 cycles. From the 5' RACE reads, TCRdb called clonotypes with MiXCR, one entry per CDR3 protein. This table holds more than 900,000 distinct CDR3 sequences, almost 30% found once. Trimming took 3 bases from V and 0 from J, leaving 11 bases between them. Germline assignment: CDR1 LGHDT and CDR2 YNNKEL (reference sequence). The length of the CDR3 is 15 residues. The same sample was also studied in work on T cells of mothers and their children. That paper states: The cDNA synthesis received all extracted RNA, at about 1.5 ug per 15 ul. Reads obtained per mother exceeded 9.5 million TCR beta CDR3 reads, with roughly 3.3 million obtained per child. At a sensitivity of roughly 90 clones per million clonotypes, no persistent microchimeric T cell clones appeared.

This receptor was obtained from a woman between 35 and 50 years old in good health. Material for sequencing was blood. The chain uses TRBV3-1 and TRBJ1-1; D is undetermined. The CDR3 region has the DNA TGTGCCAGCAGCCACGAAGGCATCATGAACACTGAAGCTTTCTTT. Protein sequence: CASSHEGIMNTEAFF.